This T cell receptor beta chain was sequenced for a study of graft-versus-host responses after intestinal transplantation. Across the whole study: Transplant recipients had multivisceral, liver-intestinal, or isolated intestinal grafts. After anti-thymocyte globulin induction, recipients took tacrolimus and steroids for around three years. Study findings and constraints: High graft-versus-host to host-versus-graft T cell clonal ratios marked allografts of patients with graft-donor macrochimerism. Recipient-marrow GvH clones were detected, some having first appeared in ileum or blood.

Comment on this clone: Its antigen is unidentified.

Produced via immunoSEQ multiplex PCR; TCRdb's table is partial and in-frame only. Of around 99,000 clones listed, about 93% are singletons. Germline-derived CDR1 and CDR2 are MNHEY and SMNVEV (reference sequence). The CDR3 runs 13 residues. The V and J ends lost 7 bases and 10 bases, in that order; junction bases with no gene match: 12. The clonotype comes from a human donor who received an intestinal transplant. The sample was unstimulated CD8+ T cells sorted from spleen or lymph node cells, taken before intestinal transplant. The chain couples TRBV27 to TRBJ1-2, with 7 nucleotides matching TRBD1. The CDR3 reads CASKLTQGHIYTF. DNA of the CDR3: TGTGCCAGCAAGCTAACACAGGGGCACATCTACACCTTC.